The 20 T cell receptor beta chains reported below all come from one sample, sequenced in a study of shared clonotypes between healthy human individuals. The table came from immunoSEQ multiplex PCR; TCRdb's copy has only in-frame clones and leaves some out. Found here are roughly 2.2 million clones, 85% to 95% of them singletons; the top ten hold roughly 0.36%. The sequencing sample was made of naive CD4+ T cells from PBMCs. The sample's subset: CD45RA+ positively selected. These receptors all stem from a man in his late teens or twenties in good health. Some clones in this sample may be carry-over from other donors' samples.

The chain has TRBV18 and TRBJ2-6; 9 bases map to TRBD1. Germline values: CDR1 KGHSH, CDR2 LQKENI. The CDR3 is made up of 17 amino acids. V lost 4 bases and J lost 0; bases outside the gene matches: 4. The CDR3 DNA follows: TGTGCCAGCTCACAGACAGGGGGGACCTCTGGGGCCAACGTCCTGACTTTC. This codes for CASSQTGGTSGANVLTF.

This clone was picked up a small number of times. J is TRBJ1-1 and V is TRBV7-9, with D possibly TRBD1 on 6 matching bases. Deletions cut 5 bases from V and 0 bases from J, with 13 bases between. This CDR3 has 15 amino acids. Germline CDR1 SEHNR, CDR2 FQNEAQ (reference sequence). The CDR3 is CASSLEGGMNTEAFF. Here the CDR3 DNA reads TGTGCCAGCAGCCTAGAAGGGGGAATGAACACTGAAGCTTTCTTT.

This clone was counted once. The chain couples TRBV18 to TRBJ2-7; D possibly corresponds to TRBD2 (6 bases). Trimming removed 6 bases from V and 6 bases from J, with 12 bases in between. Germline loops: CDR1 KGHSH, CDR2 LQKENI. This CDR3 has 12 residues. CDR3 sequence (DNA): TGTGCCAGCTCGCAAATTAGCGGCGAGCAGTACTTC. Translating it yields CASSQISGEQYF.

V gene TRBV7-6 combines with J gene TRBJ1-4; no firm D call. Between the trimmed V and J ends, which lost 5 bases and 7 bases, there was a span of 8 bases. CDR3 length equals 12 residues. Germline assignment: CDR1 SGHVS and CDR2 FNYEAQ. The CDR3 spells CASSPIREKLFF. The DNA of the CDR3 is TGTGCCAGCAGCCCAATTCGTGAAAAACTGTTTTTT.

The J gene is TRBJ1-2, the V gene TRBV18; no clear D. This CDR3 is 14 amino acids long. Germline V gives CDR1 KGHSH, CDR2 LQKENI. The ends were cut back, 3 bases at V and 7 bases at J, with 15 bases in the middle. The CDR3 DNA is TGTGCCAGCTCACCCGATGGGGTAAATGGTGGCTACACCTTC. Protein product: CASSPDGVNGGYTF.

This clone was seen more than once but under ten times. The chain links TRBV29-1 to TRBJ1-1; maybe TRBD1 (5 bases). V was shortened by 6 bases and J by 5 bases, with 13 bases between the two germline ends. The CDR3 extends over 12 amino acids. Germline loops: CDR1 SQVTM, CDR2 ANQGSEA. CDR3 coding DNA: TGCAGCGTCCTCGGGGGAAGGACTGAAGCTTTCTTT. It codes for CSVLGGRTEAFF.

The chain is built from TRBV5-1 and TRBJ2-7, with D possibly matching TRBD1 (6 bases). The germline gives CDR1 SGHRS, CDR2 YFSETQ. V lost 4 bases and J 6 bases, leaving 20 bases between the germline ends. The CDR3 contains 15 residues. The DNA for the CDR3 is TGCGCCAGCAGCGAGCGGACAGCCCGTCTAGGCGAGCAGTACTTC. This sequence encodes CASSERTARLGEQYF.

The CDR3 is CASSEGRDLSYEQYF. CDR3 DNA sequence: TGCGCCAGCAGTGAGGGCAGGGACTTGTCCTACGAGCAGTACTTC. The chain is built from TRBV10-2 and TRBJ2-7; perhaps TRBD2 as D (6 bases). The length of the CDR3 is 15 residues. V gave up 2 bases and J gave up 1 base, with 12 bases separating them. CDR1 is WSHSY and CDR2 is SAAADI in the germline V gene.

This clone was recorded once. The rearrangement joins TRBV9 to TRBJ1-1; D possibly corresponds to TRBD1 (6 bases). This CDR3 has 14 residues. From germline, CDR1 is SGDLS and CDR2 YYNGEE. V gave up 0 bases and J gave up 5 bases, with 11 bases separating them. CDR3 coding DNA: TGTGCCAGCAGCGTAGGAATAGGGGGGACTGAAGCTTTCTTT. Translated, it gives CASSVGIGGTEAFF.

This clone was seen just once. The V gene is TRBV29-1, the J gene TRBJ1-1; a possible D gene is TRBD1 (5 bases). The CDR3 runs to 13 residues. CDR1 is SQVTM, CDR2 ANQGSEA, per germline. Trimming stripped 7 bases from V and 4 bases from J, with 16 bases between. CDR3 DNA sequence: TGCAGCGCATACCCTCCGGGGGGCACTGAAGCTTTCTTT. Protein: CSAYPPGGTEAFF.

The V and J genes are TRBV9 and TRBJ2-5, with D uncertain. The CDR3 is 12 residues long. Between the trimmed V and J ends, which lost 2 bases and 5 bases, there was a span of 7 bases. Germline CDR1 SGDLS, CDR2 YYNGEE. The CDR3 here is CASSVDRETQYF. DNA of the CDR3: TGTGCCAGCAGCGTGGACCGCGAGACCCAGTACTTC.

This rearrangement joins TRBV27 to TRBJ2-1; perhaps TRBD1 as D (5 bases). The CDR3 length is 13 residues. V lost 3 bases to trimming and J lost 8 bases, with 11 bases between them. Germline-derived CDR1 and CDR2 are MNHEY and SMNVEV (reference sequence). CDR3 amino acids: CASSLQGYDEQFF. The CDR3 nucleotides read TGTGCCAGCAGTTTGCAGGGTTACGATGAGCAGTTCTTC.

The chain is built from TRBV29-1 and TRBJ2-7; 8 nucleotides agree with TRBD1. There are 12 residues in the CDR3. Germline-derived CDR1 and CDR2 are SQVTM and ANQGSEA. V shed 7 bases and J 5 bases; nucleotides not matched to a gene: 7. CDR3 in amino acids: CSAGQGRNEQYF. Here the CDR3 DNA reads TGCAGCGCTGGACAGGGTCGCAACGAGCAGTACTTC.

A single count supports this clone. The CDR3 sequence: CASSPALTYEQYF. In nucleotides, the CDR3 is TGCGCCAGCTCACCGGCGCTAACCTACGAGCAGTACTTC. J is TRBJ2-7 and V is TRBV5-1; D is unresolved. The CDR3 has 13 residues. Per the germline V gene, CDR1 is SGHRS and CDR2 is YFSETQ. V was cut by 7 bases and J by 2 bases, with 13 bases left in between.

This rearrangement joins TRBV5-4 to TRBJ2-6; a possible D gene is TRBD1 (6 bases). The CDR3 consists of 16 residues. Deletions cut 4 bases from V and 3 bases from J, with 14 bases between. CDR1 is SGHNT, CDR2 YYREEE, per germline (reference sequence). Here the CDR3 reads CASSASTGGGANVLTF. The DNA for the CDR3 is TGTGCCAGCAGCGCCTCGACAGGTGGTGGGGCCAACGTCCTGACTTTC.

The rearrangement joins TRBV29-1 to TRBJ2-3; TRBD2 aligns across 10 bases. V lost 7 bases and J lost 1; bases outside the gene matches: 17. Looked up from germline, CDR1 is SQVTM and CDR2 is ANQGSEA. The CDR3 sequence is 18 residues long. CDR3 sequence: CSATRGLAGVGGTDTQYF. The DNA for the CDR3 is TGCAGCGCCACCCGGGGGCTAGCGGGAGTTGGGGGCACAGATACGCAGTATTTT.

The chain employs TRBV6-5 and TRBJ1-4; D is possibly TRBD1 (5 bases). The CDR3 consists of 15 residues. Germline CDR1 and CDR2: MNHEY and SVGAGI. The germline V and J ends were trimmed by 2 bases and 8 bases, with 15 bases remaining between them. CDR3 nucleotides: TGTGCCAGCAGTTACCAGGGTCGGGGTGAGGAAAAACTGTTTTTT. It codes for CASSYQGRGEEKLFF.

J is TRBJ2-3 and V is TRBV5-1; 12 positions agree with TRBD2. V lost 0 bases to trimming and J lost 0 bases; unmatched junction nucleotides: 2. The germline CDR1 and CDR2 sequences are SGHRS and YFSETQ. The length of the CDR3 is 17 residues. CDR3 nucleotides: TGCGCCAGCAGCTTGGGACTAGCGGGGGCTAGCACAGATACGCAGTATTTT. Its protein is CASSLGLAGASTDTQYF. The full variable domain, in which reference TRBV5-1 and TRBJ2-3 provide the parts outside the CDR3, is KAGVTQTPRYLIKTRGQQVTLSCSPISGHRSVSWYQQTPGQGLQFLFEYFSETQRNKGNFPGRFSGRQFSNSRSEMNVSTLELGDSALYLCASSLGLAGASTDTQYFGPGTRLTVL.

This clone was counted a few times. The genes are TRBV5-1 and TRBJ1-4, with a tentative D call TRBD1 (5 bases). Germline lookup yields CDR1 SGHRS and CDR2 YFSETQ. The CDR3 has 13 residues. Trimming left V 4 bases short and J 7 bases short, with 11 bases between. In nucleotides, the CDR3 is TGCGCCAGCAGCCCAGGCGGGGGTGAAAAACTGTTTTTT. It specifies CASSPGGGEKLFF.

The V gene is TRBV5-4, the J gene TRBJ1-5; D is unclear. V was cut by 4 bases and J by 8 bases, with 16 bases left in between. Looked up from germline, CDR1 is SGHNT and CDR2 is YYREEE (reference sequence). The CDR3 runs 14 residues. The CDR3 loop reads CASSDSVNDKPQHF. In nucleotides, the CDR3 is TGTGCCAGCAGCGACTCGGTTAACGATAAGCCCCAGCATTTT.